This entry is about one T cell receptor (beta chain). Its specificity is not known. The data were obtained in a study of cytomegalovirus exposure and HLA in healthy donors. For the study at large: Genotyping showed roughly 83% of roughly 400 donors falling in the Caucasian-associated ancestry cluster. Study results and caveats: Associated with HLA alleles at 0.05 false discovery rate in a later analysis were fewer than 20,000 TCR beta sequences. The HLA-A and HLA-B alleles of most subjects were reportedly predicted accurately from TCR beta sequences.

Use of 60 Vbeta and 13 Jbeta primers characterized the PCR. TCRdb keeps only in-frame clones here, not all; method: immunoSEQ multiplex PCR. The sample yields roughly 110,000 clones, around 80% seen once. The CDR3 is 12 residues long. The V end was cut by 6 bases, the J end by 2 bases, with 7 bases between. CDR1 and CDR2 (germline): MNHNS, SASEGT. This chain connects TRBV6-1 to TRBJ1-1; D gene unclear. Sequences were obtained from PBMCs. This sequence was found in a man in his sixties in good health and CMV-seronegative. Written as DNA, the CDR3 is TGTGCCAGCAGCTACCCAAACACTGAAGCTTTCTTT. The encoded protein is CASSYPNTEAFF.